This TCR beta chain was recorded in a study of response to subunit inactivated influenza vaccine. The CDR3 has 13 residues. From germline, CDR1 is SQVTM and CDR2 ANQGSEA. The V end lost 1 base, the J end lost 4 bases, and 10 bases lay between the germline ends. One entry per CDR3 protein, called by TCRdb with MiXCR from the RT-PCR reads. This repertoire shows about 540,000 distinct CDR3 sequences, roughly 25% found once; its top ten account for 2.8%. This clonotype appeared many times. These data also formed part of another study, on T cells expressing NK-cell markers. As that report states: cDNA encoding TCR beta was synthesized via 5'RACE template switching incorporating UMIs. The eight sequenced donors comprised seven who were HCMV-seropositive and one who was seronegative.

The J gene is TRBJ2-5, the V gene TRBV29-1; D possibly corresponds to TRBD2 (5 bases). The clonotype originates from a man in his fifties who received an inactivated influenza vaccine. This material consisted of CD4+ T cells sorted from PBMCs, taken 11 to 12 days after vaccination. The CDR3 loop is CSVEVWAGETQYF. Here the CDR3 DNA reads TGCAGCGTTGAAGTATGGGCGGGAGAGACCCAGTACTTC. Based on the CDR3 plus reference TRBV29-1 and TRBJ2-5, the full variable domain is SAVISQKPSRDICQRGTSLTIQCQVDSQVTMMFWYRQQPGQSLTLIATANQGSEATYESGFVIDKFPISRPNLTFSTLTVSNMSPEDSSIYLCSVEVWAGETQYFGPGTRLLVL.